Detailed here is one T cell receptor (beta chain). This clonotype was detected many times. The target of this receptor is not known. Per-nucleotide qualities are absent, and no much larger clonotype sits a single base away. The sample originates from a study of post-analysis software for immune sequencing data (dated by TCRdb to about 2015). Concerning the study at large: Recorded disease courses included relapsing-remitting, secondary progressive and progressive-relapsing multiple sclerosis, with some patients lacking subtype annotation. The patient repertoires were compared against about 10 previously published healthy control repertoires obtained from donors aged roughly 6 to 25 years. A subset of samples was prepared in parallel using single-end sample barcoding, then pooled and co-amplified after Illumina adapter ligation. Summary of the overall study and its limitations: Compared with controls, multiple sclerosis patients had significantly lower normalized Chao1 diversity, a finding suggesting substantial peripheral T-cell clonal expansion. The control group was slightly older than the multiple sclerosis patient group. Direct clustering with F measure showed strong co-clustering of samples prepared in the same batch, prompting a batch-effect correction. Significantly higher frequencies in patients than in controls were found for roughly 5 TRBV segments, including TRBV5-6, TRBV5-1 and TRBV20-1.

The receptor library was made with PCR. The instrument given in TCRdb is Illumina HiSeq 2500. To reduce PCR and sequencing biases, unique molecular identifiers were built into the TCR beta cDNA libraries. Every 1 to 10 million input T cells yielded 500,000 or so cDNA molecules, meaning each molecule approximated one T cell. The patient libraries were prepared and sequenced with the same protocol used for the earlier healthy control dataset. Within a given batch, samples were prepared together, multiplexed and sequenced on the same HiSeq lane. The original pipeline was this. MIGEC handled the raw barcoded reads, throwing out single-read molecular identifier groups before consensus assembly and CDR3 extraction. VDJtools was used for post-analysis of the clonotype tables, with diversity normalized by down-sampling every dataset to the smallest sample size. In repertoire overlap clustering, CDR3 amino acid sequences, but not nucleotide sequences, were matched to correct batch-related cross-sample contamination. Using fastp trimming at Q25 and MiXCR clonotype assembly, TCRdb reanalyzed the public sequencing data and kept in-frame beta chains. Each CDR3 protein appears once, grouped with its most common genes and DNA. The V and J calls shown here were made by TCRdb, not taken from the authors' results. The sample contains a few hundred thousand distinct CDR3 sequences, approximately 34% of them found a single time. Under 5% of the sample goes to the ten largest clones.

From the cysteine through the phenylalanine, the CDR3 covers 13 amino acids. Only CDR3 DNA remains: 39 bases, in frame from the first base. From a lookup of the germline V gene, CDR1 and CDR2 are SGDLS and YYNGEE. V and J are truncated by 4 bases and 4 bases respectively, leaving an intervening sequence of 9 bases. To demonstrate the VDJtools post-analysis software, TCR beta repertoires were profiled from the peripheral blood of more than ten young patients with multiple sclerosis. The multiple sclerosis patients were children and adolescents ranging in age from 6 to 15 years. The receptor was isolated from a girl aged 5-17 years with multiple sclerosis. Here the chain combines TRBV9 and TRBJ2-1; the D gene cannot be resolved reliably. Specimen: blood. The DNA sequence follows: TGTGCCAGCAGCACCCGTAGGTACAATGAGCAGTTCTTC. The translation is CASSTRRYNEQFF.